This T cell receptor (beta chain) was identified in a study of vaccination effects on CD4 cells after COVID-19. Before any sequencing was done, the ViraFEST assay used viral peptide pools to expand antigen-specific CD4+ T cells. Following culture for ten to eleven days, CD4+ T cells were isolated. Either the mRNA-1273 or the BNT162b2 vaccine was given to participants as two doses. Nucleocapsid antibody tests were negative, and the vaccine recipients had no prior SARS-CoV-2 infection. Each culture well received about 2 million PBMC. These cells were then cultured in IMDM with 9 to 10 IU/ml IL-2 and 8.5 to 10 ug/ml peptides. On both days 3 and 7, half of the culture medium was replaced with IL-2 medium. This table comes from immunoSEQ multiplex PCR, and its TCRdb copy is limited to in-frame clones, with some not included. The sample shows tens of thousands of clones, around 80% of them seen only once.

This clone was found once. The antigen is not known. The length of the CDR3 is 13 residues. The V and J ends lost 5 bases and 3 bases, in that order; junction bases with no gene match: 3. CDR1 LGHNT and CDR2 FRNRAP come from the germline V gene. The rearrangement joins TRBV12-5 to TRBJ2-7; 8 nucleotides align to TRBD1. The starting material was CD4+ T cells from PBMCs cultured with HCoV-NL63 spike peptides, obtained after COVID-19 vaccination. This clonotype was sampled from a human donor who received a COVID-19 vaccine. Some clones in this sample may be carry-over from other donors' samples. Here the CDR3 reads CASGDTGGYEQYV. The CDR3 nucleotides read TGTGCTAGTGGTGATACAGGGGGCTACGAGCAGTACGTC.